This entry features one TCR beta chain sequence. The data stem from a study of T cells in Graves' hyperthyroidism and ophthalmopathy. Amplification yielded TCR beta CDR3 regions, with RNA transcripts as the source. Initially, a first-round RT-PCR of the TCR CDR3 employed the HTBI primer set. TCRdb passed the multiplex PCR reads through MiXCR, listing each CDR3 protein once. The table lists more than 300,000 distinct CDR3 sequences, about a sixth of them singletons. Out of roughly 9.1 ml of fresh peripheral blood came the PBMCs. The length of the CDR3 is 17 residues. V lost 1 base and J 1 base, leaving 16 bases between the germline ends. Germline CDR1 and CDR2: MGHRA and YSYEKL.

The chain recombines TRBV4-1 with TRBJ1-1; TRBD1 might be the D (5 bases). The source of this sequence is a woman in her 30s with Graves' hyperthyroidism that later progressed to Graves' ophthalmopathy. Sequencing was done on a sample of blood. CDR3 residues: CASSQGGVVARNTEAFF. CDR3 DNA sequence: TGCGCCAGCAGCCAAGGGGGCGTTGTGGCTCGGAACACTGAAGCTTTCTTT.